The 22 T cell receptor beta chains below were found in one sample sequenced in a study of T cells in Graves' hyperthyroidism and ophthalmopathy. Amplification yielded TCR beta CDR3 regions, with RNA transcripts as the source. First-round RT-PCR with HTBI primers amplified the TCR CDR3 region. TCRdb re-called the multiplex PCR reads through MiXCR, storing one row per CDR3 protein. The sample has about 740,000 distinct CDR3 sequences; about 15% are singletons. Sequences were obtained from blood. The receptors were sampled from a woman aged 18 to 35 with Graves' hyperthyroidism.

The chain couples TRBV3-1 to TRBJ2-7; no clear D gene. CDR1 is LGHDT, CDR2 YNNKEL, per germline (reference sequence). This CDR3 is 11 amino acids long. Deletions cut 3 bases from V and 5 bases from J, with 5 bases between. The CDR3 reads CASSHLNEQYF. The CDR3 DNA is TGTGCCAGCAGCCACCTGAACGAGCAGTACTTC.

This clonotype turned up a few times. The chain combines TRBV6-1 with TRBJ2-7, with a possible D match to TRBD1 (6 bases). The V end lost 5 bases, the J end lost 5 bases, and 13 bases lay between the germline ends. The CDR3 loop spans 13 amino acids. Per the germline V gene, CDR1 is MNHNS and CDR2 is SASEGT. The CDR3 nucleotides read TGTGCCAGCAGTCGCAACCGACAGGACGAGCAGTACTTC. Translating it yields CASSRNRQDEQYF.

The rearrangement uses TRBV5-1 and TRBJ2-2; the match to TRBD2 covers 10 bases. V was pared by 3 bases and J by 4 bases, with 6 bases of the junction left unmatched. Germline values: CDR1 SGHRS, CDR2 YFSETQ. The length of the CDR3 is 16 residues. CDR3 DNA sequence: TGCGCCAGCAGCTGGACTAGCGGCCAAGTCACCGGGGAGCTGTTTTTT. Its protein is CASSWTSGQVTGELFF.

This clonotype was counted many times. The chain combines TRBV6-2 or TRBV6-3 with TRBJ2-4; TRBD1 aligns across 9 bases. The CDR3 runs 13 residues. Germline CDR1 is MNHEY and CDR2 is SVGEGT. With V trimmed by 8 bases and J by 6 bases, 5 bases remained unmatched. CDR3 in DNA: TGTGCCAGCGCCGGGACAGGGAGAAACATTCAGTACTTC. It translates to CASAGTGRNIQYF.

V is TRBV19 and J is TRBJ2-1; D possibly corresponds to TRBD2 (6 bases). CDR1 and CDR2 (germline): LNHDA, SQIVND (reference sequence). The V end was cut by 5 bases, the J end by 9 bases, with 23 bases between. There are 16 residues in the CDR3. The CDR3 protein is CASSGRIQGPRGEQFF. Written as DNA, the CDR3 is TGTGCCAGTAGTGGGAGGATCCAAGGACCCCGGGGTGAGCAGTTCTTC.

This clonotype was counted once. V and J are TRBV14 and TRBJ2-3; 10 bases match TRBD1. Per the germline V gene, CDR1 is SGHDN and CDR2 is FVKESK. CDR3 length: 16 amino acids. Unmatched junction bases numbered 6, after V lost 0 bases and J lost 6 bases. The CDR3 DNA follows: TGTGCCAGCAGCCAAGATATCGACAGGGGGCCCGATACGCAGTATTTT. Translated: CASSQDIDRGPDTQYF.

There are a few counts of this clonotype. V and J are TRBV6-5 and TRBJ2-3; no clear D gene. The CDR3 consists of 13 residues. The germline V gene encodes CDR1 MNHEY and CDR2 SVGAGI. The germline V and J ends were trimmed by 4 bases and 4 bases, with 9 bases remaining between them. In nucleotides, the CDR3 is TGTGCCAGCAGTTTACTCACATCAGATACGCAGTATTTT. Amino acids: CASSLLTSDTQYF.

This clonotype was counted ten times or more. This chain connects TRBV28 to TRBJ2-7; D is perhaps TRBD1 (6 bases). V lost 5 bases, J lost 2 bases, and 19 bases lay in between. This CDR3 region has 16 residues. Germline lookup yields CDR1 MDHEN and CDR2 SYDVKM. The CDR3 spells CASSLILRDNPYEQYF. The DNA for the CDR3 is TGTGCCAGCAGTCTGATCCTCCGGGACAACCCCTACGAGCAGTACTTC.

The J gene is TRBJ2-1, the V gene TRBV11-2; 10 bases align to TRBD2. Germline CDR1 reads SGHAT; CDR2 reads FQNNGV. This CDR3 is 16 amino acids long. V lost 7 bases and J lost 8; bases outside the gene matches: 14. The CDR3 DNA sequence: TGTGCCAGCAAGACCCTAGGCGTGAGCGGGAGGGATGAGCAGTTCTTC. Translating gives CASKTLGVSGRDEQFF.

This clonotype occurred a few times. A much larger clone sits a single nucleotide away, making a read error possible. This sequence joins TRBV13 and TRBJ2-1; TRBD1 is a possible D gene (5 bases). V shed 3 bases and J shed 0 bases, with 6 bases lying between them. The germline CDR1 and CDR2 sequences are PRHDT and FYEKMQ (reference sequence). The length of the CDR3 is 14 residues. The CDR3 DNA is TGTGCCAGCAGCTTCGACAGCTCCTACAATGAGCAGTTCTTC. Its translation: CASSFDSSYNEQFF.

As for this clonotype: A much larger clone is a single base away; this may be a read error. The genes are TRBV24-1 and TRBJ2-7; 7 nucleotides agree with TRBD1. Germline CDR1 and CDR2: KGHDR and SFDVKD. The CDR3 sequence is 13 residues long. The CDR3 bases are TGTGCCGCCAGTGGCCAGGGGGAGAACGAGCAGTACTTC. Translating it yields CAASGQGENEQYF.

The chain employs TRBV12-3 or TRBV12-4 and TRBJ2-1; the D gene could be TRBD1 or TRBD2 (5 bases each). The CDR3 extends over 19 amino acids. The V gene lost 0 bases and the J gene lost 0 bases, with 18 bases spanning the gap. The CDR3: CASSLAGVFNTDSYNEQFF. The DNA of the CDR3 is TGTGCCAGCAGTTTAGCGGGGGTTTTTAACACCGACTCCTACAATGAGCAGTTCTTC.

This clonotype was picked up a small number of times. This rearrangement joins TRBV7-6 to TRBJ2-5; D may be TRBD1 or TRBD2 (5 bases each). The V gene's germline CDR1 is SGHVS and CDR2 FNYEAQ. The V end lost 4 bases, the J end lost 1 base, and 13 bases lay between the germline ends. This CDR3 comprises 15 residues. The CDR3 loop is CASSWTGTGQETQYF. CDR3 bases: TGTGCCAGCAGCTGGACCGGGACGGGCCAAGAGACCCAGTACTTC.

This clonotype was seen ten or more times. The V and J genes are TRBV11-2 and TRBJ2-3, with 8 bases fitting TRBD2. Germline-derived CDR1 and CDR2 are SGHAT and FQNNGV. J gave up 11 bases and V 1 base, and 2 bases lay outside the gene matches. This CDR3 region has 12 residues. The CDR3 protein is CASSLGLAGQYF. In DNA, the CDR3 is TGTGCCAGCAGCTTAGGTCTAGCGGGGCAGTATTTT.

The gene calls are TRBV30 and TRBJ1-6; 9 bases are shared with TRBD1. Germline CDR1 and CDR2: GTSNPN and SVGIG (reference sequence). V dropped 4 bases and J dropped 4; count of bases not matched to a gene: 8. This CDR3 comprises 16 residues. This CDR3 reads CAWKGQGSSYNSPLHF. The CDR3 bases are TGTGCCTGGAAGGGACAGGGTTCGTCATATAATTCACCCCTCCACTTT.

This clonotype was detected many times. J is TRBJ2-3 and V is TRBV15; 12 nucleotides agree with TRBD2. The germline V gene has CDR1 LNHNV and CDR2 YYDKDF (reference sequence). The V gene end was trimmed by 3 bases and the J gene end by 0 bases; junction bases not matched to a gene: 7. This CDR3 is built from 18 residues. In DNA form, the CDR3 reads TGTGCCACCAGCAGGGAACTAGCGGGAGGACCTAGCACAGATACGCAGTATTTT. This sequence encodes CATSRELAGGPSTDTQYF.

This clonotype showed up just a few times. The genes are TRBV7-9 and TRBJ2-2, with TRBD1 matching 10 bases. The V gene's germline CDR1 is SEHNR and CDR2 FQNEAQ (reference sequence). V was clipped by 5 bases and J by 6 bases; unmatched bases: 6. CDR3 length equals 15 residues. DNA of the CDR3: TGTGCCAGCAGCGAGACAGGGGGCGTTCCCGGGGAGCTGTTTTTT. The encoded protein is CASSETGGVPGELFF.

In this sample, this clonotype turned up many times. The J gene is TRBJ1-1, the V gene TRBV28, with D unresolved. Trimming removed 6 bases from V and 4 bases from J, with 18 bases in between. The CDR3 length is 15 residues. The germline V gene encodes CDR1 MDHEN and CDR2 SYDVKM. CDR3 sequence reads: CASSRDTYTGTEAFF. The DNA for the CDR3 is TGTGCCAGCAGCCGAGATACGTACACCGGCACTGAAGCTTTCTTT.

The table lists this clonotype with many counts. CDR3 amino acids: CASSPPRETETQYF. The CDR3 region has the DNA TGCGCCAGCAGCCCCCCCAGGGAGACGGAGACCCAGTACTTC. The chain uses TRBV5-1 and TRBJ2-5, with D possibly called TRBD1 or TRBD2 (5 bases each). The germline CDR1 and CDR2 sequences are SGHRS and YFSETQ. This CDR3 comprises 14 residues. V was trimmed by 4 bases and J by 5 bases, leaving 15 bases between them. Drawing the rest from reference TRBV5-1 and TRBJ2-5, the complete variable domain is KAGVTQTPRYLIKTRGQQVTLSCSPISGHRSVSWYQQTPGQGLQFLFEYFSETQRNKGNFPGRFSGRQFSNSRSEMNVSTLELGDSALYLCASSPPRETETQYFGPGTRLLVL.

This clonotype was picked up a small number of times. At one end the junction does not follow the germline gene, possibly because of a read error. DNA of the CDR3: TGTGCCGGCAGTCAATTGAATGAAAAACTGTTTTTT. It translates to CAGSQLNEKLFF. The gene calls are TRBV3-1 and TRBJ1-4; the D is unclear. Germline values: CDR1 LGHDT, CDR2 YNNKEL (reference sequence). CDR3 length equals 12 residues. Looking up the rest from reference TRBV3-1 and TRBJ1-4 gives the full variable domain: DTAVSQTPKYLVTQMGNDKSIKCEQNLGHDTMYWYKQDSKKFLKIMFSYNNKELIINETVPNRFSPKSPDKAHLNLHINSLELGDSAVYFCAGSQLNEKLFFGSGTQLSVL.

The chain joins TRBV2 to TRBJ2-5; no definite D call. The CDR3 runs 13 residues. Trimming cost V 4 bases and J 1 base, with 7 bases left between them. CDR1 and CDR2 (germline): SNHLY, FYNNEI. The DNA for the CDR3 is TGTGCCAGCAGTGCTAGGGTCCAAGAGACCCAGTACTTC. Translation gives CASSARVQETQYF.

There are many counts of this clonotype. This chain connects TRBV7-9 to TRBJ2-7; the match to TRBD2 covers 12 bases. Germline lookup yields CDR1 SEHNR and CDR2 FQNEAQ (reference sequence). V shed 5 bases, J shed 2 bases, and the junction held 4 bases outside the gene matches. This CDR3 has 15 amino acids. CDR3 residues: CASSPTSGSTYEQYF. As DNA, the CDR3 is TGTGCCAGCAGCCCGACTAGCGGGAGTACCTACGAGCAGTACTTC.